Listed below are T cell receptor beta chains from one sample, sequenced in a study of CD8 T cells in ankylosing spondylitis. TCRdb called the 5' RACE reads again in MiXCR, with one record for every CDR3 protein. The data contain about 210,000 distinct CDR3 sequences, 6% to 8% of them singletons. The material sequenced was blood, either unsorted or a sorted T cell fraction (not recorded which). Receptor source: a male donor with ankylosing spondylitis. Both conserved end residues are trimmed from each CDR3. Fields, in order: V gene, J gene, CDR3 protein.

v_gene: TRBV7-2
j_gene: TRBJ2-5
CDR3aa: ASSLVWLQETQY

v_gene: TRBV12-3/TRBV12-4
j_gene: TRBJ2-7
CDR3aa: ASSPEVAGYEQY

v_gene: TRBV15
j_gene: TRBJ1-1
CDR3aa: ATSPHREVNTEAF

v_gene: TRBV29-1
j_gene: TRBJ1-1
CDR3aa: SVRTGEGEAF

v_gene: TRBV7-2
j_gene: TRBJ2-4
CDR3aa: ASSLAVGQPKNIQY

v_gene: TRBV12-3/TRBV12-4
j_gene: TRBJ2-7
CDR3aa: ASSLEMRGGGPY

v_gene: TRBV9
j_gene: TRBJ2-5
CDR3aa: ASSVDGAGGLEETQY

v_gene: TRBV12-3/TRBV12-4
j_gene: TRBJ1-1
CDR3aa: ASGGGGRTEAF

v_gene: TRBV11-2
j_gene: TRBJ1-2
CDR3aa: ASSLESYSGKPYGYT

v_gene: TRBV27
j_gene: TRBJ1-1
CDR3aa: ASSPGGSEAF

v_gene: TRBV29-1
j_gene: TRBJ1-5
CDR3aa: SVVVDRGNQPQH

v_gene: TRBV6-2/TRBV6-3
j_gene: TRBJ1-2
CDR3aa: ASSYSVTRGYT

v_gene: TRBV5-1
j_gene: TRBJ2-1
CDR3aa: ASSLTDNEQF

v_gene: TRBV6-2/TRBV6-3
j_gene: TRBJ2-5
CDR3aa: ASSYRAETQY

v_gene: TRBV10-3
j_gene: TRBJ2-3
CDR3aa: ATGIAGSTDTQY

v_gene: TRBV3-1
j_gene: TRBJ1-2
CDR3aa: ASSPAIGANYGYT

v_gene: TRBV25-1
j_gene: TRBJ2-7
CDR3aa: ASSEGGFEQY

v_gene: TRBV20-1
j_gene: TRBJ2-1
CDR3aa: SAILLGYNEQF

v_gene: TRBV10-3
j_gene: TRBJ1-2
CDR3aa: AISESGAAVYGYT

v_gene: TRBV20-1
j_gene: TRBJ2-5
CDR3aa: SASGLAGGGWETQY

v_gene: TRBV5-1
j_gene: TRBJ1-2
CDR3aa: ASSFNQNYGYT

v_gene: TRBV5-1
j_gene: TRBJ2-3
CDR3aa: ASSLDLSSGADTQY

v_gene: TRBV11-2
j_gene: TRBJ1-1
CDR3aa: ASSLEAGSEAF

v_gene: TRBV14
j_gene: TRBJ2-4
CDR3aa: ASSSGRGNIQY

v_gene: TRBV7-6
j_gene: TRBJ2-1
CDR3aa: ASSLESGTSPYNEQF

v_gene: TRBV7-2
j_gene: TRBJ2-7
CDR3aa: ASSPWTSGLSYEQY

v_gene: TRBV6-5
j_gene: TRBJ2-7
CDR3aa: ASSYSDPPYEQY

v_gene: TRBV27
j_gene: TRBJ1-1
CDR3aa: ASSLSLGARRTEAF

v_gene: TRBV6-1
j_gene: TRBJ2-5
CDR3aa: ASSETGRTQETQY

v_gene: TRBV4-3
j_gene: TRBJ1-1
CDR3aa: ASSQNRGRTEAF

v_gene: TRBV6-5
j_gene: TRBJ2-5
CDR3aa: ASSYWGGQETQY